Here is one T cell receptor beta chain with its context. This sample includes further DNA sequences coding for the same CDR3. The assay ran at deep level. Profiled with immunoSEQ multiplex PCR; TCRdb holds only in-frame clones, not every one. The table records 2.3 million or so clones, 80% to 95% of them present only once. The sample comes from a study of shared clonotypes between healthy human individuals. This receptor was identified in a young man in good health. Some clones in this sample may be carry-over from other donors' samples. The sample consisted of naive CD4+ T cells from PBMCs. Noted subset: CD45RA+ positively selected.

Here the CDR3 DNA reads TGCGCCAGCAGCCCTTTAGCGGGGGTATACAATGAGCAGTTCTTC. It specifies CASSPLAGVYNEQFF. The V gene is TRBV5-1, the J gene TRBJ2-1, with 9 bases lining up with TRBD2. Losses at the gene ends were 4 bases for V and 4 bases for J; bases not matched to a gene: 6. The CDR3 contains 15 residues. Germline CDR1 reads SGHRS; CDR2 reads YFSETQ.